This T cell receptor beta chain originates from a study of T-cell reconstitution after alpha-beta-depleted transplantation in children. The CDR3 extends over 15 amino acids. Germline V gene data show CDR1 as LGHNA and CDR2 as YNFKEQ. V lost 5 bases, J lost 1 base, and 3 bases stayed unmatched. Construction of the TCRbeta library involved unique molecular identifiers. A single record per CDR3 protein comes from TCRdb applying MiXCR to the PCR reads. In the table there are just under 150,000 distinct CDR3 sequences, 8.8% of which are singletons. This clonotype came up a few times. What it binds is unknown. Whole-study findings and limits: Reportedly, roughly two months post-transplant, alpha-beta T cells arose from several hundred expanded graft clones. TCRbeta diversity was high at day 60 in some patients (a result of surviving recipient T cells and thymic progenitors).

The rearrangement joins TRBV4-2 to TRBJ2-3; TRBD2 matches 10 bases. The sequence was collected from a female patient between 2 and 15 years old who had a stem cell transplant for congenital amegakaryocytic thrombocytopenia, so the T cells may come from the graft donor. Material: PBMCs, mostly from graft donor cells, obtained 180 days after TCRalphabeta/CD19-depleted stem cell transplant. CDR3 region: CASSWGTSGTDTQYF. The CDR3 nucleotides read TGTGCCAGCAGCTGGGGGACTAGCGGCACAGATACGCAGTATTTT.